This TCR beta chain was recorded in a study of neoadjuvant anti-PD-1 for oral cavity cancer. The trim removed 8 bases at V and 7 bases at J, leaving 13 bases unmatched. This CDR3 is built from 14 residues. The germline V gene has CDR1 MDHEN and CDR2 SYDVKM. Patients had HPV-negative, locally advanced oral cavity squamous cell carcinoma. Assay: immunoSEQ multiplex PCR; the TCRdb copy retains only in-frame clones and omits some. Of about 61,000 clones in the sample, roughly three quarters were seen once. This clone has more than one count but fewer than ten. Its matching antigen is unknown. Study-wide points: After neoadjuvant nivolumab, PBMC T cell clonality was significantly higher in non-responders than responders.

The J gene is TRBJ1-1, the V gene TRBV28; 7 nucleotides align to TRBD1. The source was PBMCs, collected before nivolumab (anti-PD-1) treatment. The TCR was taken from a person aged 40 to 85 with oral cavity squamous cell carcinoma. CDR3 sequence: CASGPDRRRGEAFF. CDR3 sequence (DNA): TGTGCCAGCGGACCGGACAGGCGGCGCGGTGAAGCTTTCTTT. The full variable domain, completed using reference TRBV28 and TRBJ1-1, is DVKVTQSSRYLVKRTGEKVFLECVQDMDHENMFWYRQDPGLGLRLIYFSYDVKMKEKGDIPEGYSVSREKKERFSLILESASTNQTSMYLCASGPDRRRGEAFFGQGTRLTVV.